This T cell receptor (beta chain) was profiled in a study of tumor and adjacent non-tumor tissue in lung cancer. A modified ARM-PCR protocol with three rounds of nested PCR amplified TCRbeta. TCRdb re-called the multiplex PCR reads through MiXCR, storing one row per CDR3 protein. The data show more than 85,000 distinct CDR3 sequences, with roughly 62% seen just once and around 14% held by the top ten. RNA was extracted from bulk tissue without any cell sorting. Trimming left V 6 bases short and J 2 bases short, with 19 bases between. Germline CDR1 reads DFQATT; CDR2 reads SNEGSKA (reference sequence). CDR3 length: 15 residues.

This sequence was found in a man in his 70s with non-small cell lung cancer. The sequencing sample was made of lung tumor tissue. V is TRBV20-1 and J is TRBJ1-2; D gene ambiguous. CDR3 in DNA: TGCAGTGCCGTAGGCATAGTCAGTGGAAACTATGGCTACACCTTC. Protein sequence: CSAVGIVSGNYGYTF.